This TCR beta chain was observed in a study of T-cell memory formation after mild COVID-19. The germline V gene has CDR1 SGHTA and CDR2 FQGNSA. The CDR3 contains 14 residues. Trimming stripped 1 base from V and 0 bases from J, with 7 bases between. MiXCR, run by TCRdb on the 5' RACE reads, gives a single entry per CDR3 protein. Among 200,000 to 300,000 distinct CDR3 sequences listed, approximately 15% were seen once. This clonotype showed up just a few times. The sequenced sample consisted of PBMCs or a T cell subset sorted from them (not recorded which). The TCR was taken from a man between 18 and 29 years old who had mild COVID-19 (a few samples of this study predate the infection). Cell type and time point are not known. The genes are TRBV7-2 and TRBJ2-7; D gene uncertain. In nucleotides, the CDR3 is TGTGCCAGCAGCTTAGACAGATCCTCCTACGAGCAGTACTTC. Its translation: CASSLDRSSYEQYF.